The source of this TCR beta chain is a study of blood T cell repertoires in COVID-19. The wider study: Sources were T cells, B-cell-depleted T cells, or PBMCs; the material itself was cDNA or gDNA.

Germline values: CDR1 SGHNT, CDR2 YYREEE (reference sequence). V gave up 4 bases and J gave up 6 bases; unmatched junction bases: 14. CDR3 length: 18 amino acids. The assay was immunoSEQ multiplex PCR, and TCRdb's table has in-frame clones only and misses some. The sample consists of under 85,000 clones, 87% of them appearing once. The gene calls are TRBV5-4 and TRBJ2-7, with 15 bases aligning to TRBD2. This TCR was recovered from a woman at least 80 years old with active or convalescent COVID-19. The source material was peripheral blood. In nucleotides, the CDR3 is TGTGCCAGCAGCCCCCCCGGCGTTGGACTAGCGGGAGGGTTCGAGCAGTACTTC. It encodes CASSPPGVGLAGGFEQYF.